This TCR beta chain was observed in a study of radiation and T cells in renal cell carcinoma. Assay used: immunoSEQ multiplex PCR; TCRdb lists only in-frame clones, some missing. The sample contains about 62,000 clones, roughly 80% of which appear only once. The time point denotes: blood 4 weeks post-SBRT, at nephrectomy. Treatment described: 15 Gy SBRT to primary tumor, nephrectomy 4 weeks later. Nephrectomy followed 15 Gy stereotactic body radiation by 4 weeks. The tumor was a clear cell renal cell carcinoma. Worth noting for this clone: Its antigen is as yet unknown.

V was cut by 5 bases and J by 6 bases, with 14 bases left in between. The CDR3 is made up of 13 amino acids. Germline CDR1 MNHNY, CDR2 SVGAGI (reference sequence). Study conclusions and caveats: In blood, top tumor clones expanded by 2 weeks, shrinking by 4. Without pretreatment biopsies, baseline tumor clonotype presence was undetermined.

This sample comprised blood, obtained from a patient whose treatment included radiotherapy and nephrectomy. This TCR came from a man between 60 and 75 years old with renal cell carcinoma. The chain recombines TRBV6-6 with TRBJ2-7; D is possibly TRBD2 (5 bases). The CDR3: CASSQAGMIEQYV. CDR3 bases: TGTGCCAGCAGTCAAGCCGGGATGATCGAGCAGTACGTC.